Listed here is a single T cell receptor beta chain. In the original workflow: Reference gene primers were amplified, and this amplification served to estimate nucleated cell counts. Data came from immunoSEQ multiplex PCR; TCRdb stores just in-frame clones and leaves some out. Clone size and the V and J calls come from that table; the DNA yielded D and trimming. The sample shows 130,000 to 150,000 clones, 88% of them seen only once. The data were obtained in a study of blood T cell repertoires in COVID-19. Study summary: Collection of acute and convalescent COVID-19 samples took place in the United States, Italy and Spain. T cells, B-cell-depleted T cells, or PBMCs provided the cDNA or gDNA that served as material.

Germline V gene data show CDR1 as LGHDT and CDR2 as YNNKEL (reference sequence). This CDR3 contains 15 residues. The germline V and J ends were trimmed by 2 bases and 5 bases, with 12 bases remaining between them. The TCR was taken from a man aged 50-59 years with active or convalescent COVID-19. This chain uses TRBV3-1 (or the pseudogene TRBV3-2) with TRBJ2-2; perhaps TRBD2 as D (6 bases). The sample consisted of peripheral blood. The CDR3, as DNA: TGTGCCAGCAGCCAACGGGACCGGGGGACCGGGGAGCTGTTTTTT. Its translation is CASSQRDRGTGELFF.